The clone carrying this TCR beta chain was seen many times. Preparing the TCRbeta library involved the use of unique molecular identifiers. TCRdb recomputed calls from the PCR reads with MiXCR, one row per CDR3 protein. This sample yields hundreds of thousands of distinct CDR3 sequences, of which around 20% are seen a single time; over 3% belongs to the top ten. Trimming took 0 bases from V and 2 from J, leaving 8 bases between them. Germline CDR1 DFQATT, CDR2 SNEGSKA (reference sequence). The CDR3 extends over 13 amino acids. This specimen belongs to a study of T-cell reconstitution after alpha-beta-depleted transplantation in children.

The sequence came from a human donor who donated a stem cell graft to a child with acute lymphoblastic leukemia. The source was PBMCs from the stem cell graft donor, collected from the stem cell graft. The genes are TRBV20-1 and TRBJ2-7; perhaps D is TRBD1 or TRBD2 (5 bases each). The CDR3 DNA reads as TGCAGTGCTAGAGAGGGGGTCCCCTACGAGCAGTACTTC. It yields the protein CSAREGVPYEQYF.